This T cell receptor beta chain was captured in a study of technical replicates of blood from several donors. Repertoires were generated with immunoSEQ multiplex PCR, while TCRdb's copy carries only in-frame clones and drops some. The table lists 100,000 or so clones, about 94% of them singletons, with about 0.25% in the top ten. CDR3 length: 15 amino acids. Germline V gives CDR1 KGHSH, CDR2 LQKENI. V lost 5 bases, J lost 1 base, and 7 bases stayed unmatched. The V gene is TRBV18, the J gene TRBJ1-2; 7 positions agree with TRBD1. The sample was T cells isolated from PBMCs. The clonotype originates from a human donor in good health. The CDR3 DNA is TGTGCCAGCTCAGGGACAGCGACCAATAACTATGGCTACACCTTC. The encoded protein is CASSGTATNNYGYTF.